Included here is one TCR beta chain sequence, with context. Its antigen remains undetermined. Qualities for individual bases were not recorded, and no much larger clone is one base off. TCRbeta CDR3 regions were amplified from genomic DNA by means of the immunoSEQ Assay, a bias-controlled multiplex PCR. As for the authors' bioinformatics: The number of nucleated cells in each sample was estimated from the amplification of reference gene primers within the assay. To quantify the absolute abundance of each unique TCRbeta CDR3 rearrangement, sequence reads were collapsed and filtered. Productive Simpson clonality was computed per sample as the square root of Simpson's diversity index over productive rearrangements. TCRdb obtained this table from immuneACCESS and retained in-frame rearrangements with V and J assigned. These tables miss some clones; where compared with another copy, unresolved V genes account for less than half of the shortfall, and the remainder is unexplained. V and J calls and clone size are given by that table; D and trimming were obtained from the DNA. Across this sample there are about 150,000 clones, with around 82% seen only once. In total, the top ten clones hold roughly a tenth of the sample.

This sample was taken from a study of blood T cell repertoires in COVID-19 (dated by TCRdb to 2018 to 2020). General notes on the study: The collaborator samples originated in the United States, Italy and Spain and spanned the acute and convalescent phases of COVID-19. A de-identified subject ID, COVID-19 status, age in years and sex were almost always included in the sample metadata. Samples came from the ongoing ImmuneRACE study (first 160 participants) plus 1,254 subjects from 6 global collaborators. Subjects who had been exposed to COVID-19, were actively infected with it, or had recovered from it provided the deeply sampled blood TCRbeta repertoires that made up the dataset. A freely available public database, intended as a resource for researchers studying the immune response to SARS-CoV-2, is where the repertoires were released. The material from the prospective study consisted of cDNA or gDNA derived from T cells, B-cell-depleted T cells, or PBMCs. Where available, HLA class I and class II types were taken from metadata supplied by the sample provider and were not determined by assay-based typing. Broader findings and caveats from the paper: The amount of clinical and demographic metadata varied by source and participant and was provided uncurated.

V is clipped by 4 bases and J by 8 bases, and the sequence between their germline boundaries is 12 bases long. Counted from cysteine to phenylalanine, this CDR3 has 14 amino acids. Only the CDR3 DNA is retained, 42 bases long and in frame from the first base. For CDR1 and CDR2, the germline V gene lists WSHSY and SAAADI. Collaborating institutions collected whole blood in K2EDTA tubes following their own protocols. For TCRbeta analysis, collaborator samples were shipped as frozen whole blood, as isolated PBMCs, or as DNA extracted from either sample type. This sequence uses TRBV10-2 and TRBJ2-6; D gene: possibly TRBD2, on 6 matching bases. The material sequenced was peripheral blood. The receptor was isolated from a woman older than 75 with active or convalescent COVID-19. DNA sequence: TGCGCCAGCAGTGTGGGGGGATCCCCCAACGTCCTGACTTTC. Translation gives CASSVGGSPNVLTF.